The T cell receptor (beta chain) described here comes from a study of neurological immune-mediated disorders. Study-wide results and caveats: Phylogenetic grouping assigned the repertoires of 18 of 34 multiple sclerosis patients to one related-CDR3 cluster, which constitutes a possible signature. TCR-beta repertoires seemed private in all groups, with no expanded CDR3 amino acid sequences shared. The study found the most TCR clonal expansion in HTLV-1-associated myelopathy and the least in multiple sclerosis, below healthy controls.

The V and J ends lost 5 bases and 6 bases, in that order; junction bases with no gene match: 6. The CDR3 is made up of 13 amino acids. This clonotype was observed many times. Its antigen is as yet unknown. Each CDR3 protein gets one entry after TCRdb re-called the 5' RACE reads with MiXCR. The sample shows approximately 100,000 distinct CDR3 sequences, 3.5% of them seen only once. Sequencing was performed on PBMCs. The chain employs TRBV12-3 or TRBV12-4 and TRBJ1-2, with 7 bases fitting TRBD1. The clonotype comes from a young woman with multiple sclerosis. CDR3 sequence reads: CASSPRQGHGYTF. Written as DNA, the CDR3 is TGTGCCAGCAGTCCGAGACAGGGACATGGCTACACCTTC.